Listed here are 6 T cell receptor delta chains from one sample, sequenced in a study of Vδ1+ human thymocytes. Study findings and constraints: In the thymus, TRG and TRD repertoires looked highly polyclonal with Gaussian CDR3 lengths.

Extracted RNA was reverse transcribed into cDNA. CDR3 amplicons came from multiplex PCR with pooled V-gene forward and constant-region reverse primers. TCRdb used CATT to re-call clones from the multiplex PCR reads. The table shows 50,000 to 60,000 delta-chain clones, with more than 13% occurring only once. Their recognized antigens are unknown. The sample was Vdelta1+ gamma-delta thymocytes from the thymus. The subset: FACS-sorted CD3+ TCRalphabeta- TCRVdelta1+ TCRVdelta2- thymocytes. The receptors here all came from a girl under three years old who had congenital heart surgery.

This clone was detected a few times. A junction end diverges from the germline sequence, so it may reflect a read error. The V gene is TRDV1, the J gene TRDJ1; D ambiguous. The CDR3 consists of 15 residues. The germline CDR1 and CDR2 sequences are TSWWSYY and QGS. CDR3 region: CALGHTRNSKGKPIF. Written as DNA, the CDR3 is TGTGCTCTTGGGCACACACGCAATTCCAAGGGTAAACCCATCTTT.

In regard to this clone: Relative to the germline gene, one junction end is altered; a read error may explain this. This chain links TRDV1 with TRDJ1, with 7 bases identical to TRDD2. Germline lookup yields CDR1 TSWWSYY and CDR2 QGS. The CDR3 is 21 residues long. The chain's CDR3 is CALGETRLPRYDGDNTDKLIF. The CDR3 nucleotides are TGTGCTCTTGGGGAAACCAGACTTCCTAGGTATGACGGCGATAACACCGATAAGCTCATCTTT.

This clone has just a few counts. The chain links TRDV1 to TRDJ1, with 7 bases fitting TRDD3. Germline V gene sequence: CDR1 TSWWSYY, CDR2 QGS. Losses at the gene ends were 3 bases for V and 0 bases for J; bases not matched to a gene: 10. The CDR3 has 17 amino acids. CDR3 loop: CALGDGGNMGYTDKLIF. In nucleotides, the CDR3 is TGTGCTCTTGGGGATGGGGGAAACATGGGGTACACCGATAAACTCATCTTT.

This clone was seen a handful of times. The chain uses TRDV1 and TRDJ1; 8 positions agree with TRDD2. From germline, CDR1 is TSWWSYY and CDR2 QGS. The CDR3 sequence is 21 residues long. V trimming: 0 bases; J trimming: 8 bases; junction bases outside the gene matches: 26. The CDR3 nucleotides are TGTGCTCTTGGGGAACTGCGGAGAGCTTCCTACCGAAAAAGCTCCCAGCTAAAACTCATCTTT. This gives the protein CALGELRRASYRKSSQLKLIF.

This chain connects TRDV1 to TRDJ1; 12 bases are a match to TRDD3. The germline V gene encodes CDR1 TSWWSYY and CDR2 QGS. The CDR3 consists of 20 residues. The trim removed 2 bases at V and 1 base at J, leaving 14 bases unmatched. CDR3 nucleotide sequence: TGTGCTCTTGGGGAAAAATCCCCTGGGGGATACGAACATTCCACCGATAAACTCATCTTT. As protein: CALGEKSPGGYEHSTDKLIF.

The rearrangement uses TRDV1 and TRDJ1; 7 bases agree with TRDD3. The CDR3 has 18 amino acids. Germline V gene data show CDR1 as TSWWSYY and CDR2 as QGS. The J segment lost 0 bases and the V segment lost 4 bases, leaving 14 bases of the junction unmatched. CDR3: CALGVYVGLGTYTDKLIF. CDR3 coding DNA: TGTGCTCTTGGGGTCTACGTAGGACTGGGGACTTACACCGATAAACTCATCTTT.